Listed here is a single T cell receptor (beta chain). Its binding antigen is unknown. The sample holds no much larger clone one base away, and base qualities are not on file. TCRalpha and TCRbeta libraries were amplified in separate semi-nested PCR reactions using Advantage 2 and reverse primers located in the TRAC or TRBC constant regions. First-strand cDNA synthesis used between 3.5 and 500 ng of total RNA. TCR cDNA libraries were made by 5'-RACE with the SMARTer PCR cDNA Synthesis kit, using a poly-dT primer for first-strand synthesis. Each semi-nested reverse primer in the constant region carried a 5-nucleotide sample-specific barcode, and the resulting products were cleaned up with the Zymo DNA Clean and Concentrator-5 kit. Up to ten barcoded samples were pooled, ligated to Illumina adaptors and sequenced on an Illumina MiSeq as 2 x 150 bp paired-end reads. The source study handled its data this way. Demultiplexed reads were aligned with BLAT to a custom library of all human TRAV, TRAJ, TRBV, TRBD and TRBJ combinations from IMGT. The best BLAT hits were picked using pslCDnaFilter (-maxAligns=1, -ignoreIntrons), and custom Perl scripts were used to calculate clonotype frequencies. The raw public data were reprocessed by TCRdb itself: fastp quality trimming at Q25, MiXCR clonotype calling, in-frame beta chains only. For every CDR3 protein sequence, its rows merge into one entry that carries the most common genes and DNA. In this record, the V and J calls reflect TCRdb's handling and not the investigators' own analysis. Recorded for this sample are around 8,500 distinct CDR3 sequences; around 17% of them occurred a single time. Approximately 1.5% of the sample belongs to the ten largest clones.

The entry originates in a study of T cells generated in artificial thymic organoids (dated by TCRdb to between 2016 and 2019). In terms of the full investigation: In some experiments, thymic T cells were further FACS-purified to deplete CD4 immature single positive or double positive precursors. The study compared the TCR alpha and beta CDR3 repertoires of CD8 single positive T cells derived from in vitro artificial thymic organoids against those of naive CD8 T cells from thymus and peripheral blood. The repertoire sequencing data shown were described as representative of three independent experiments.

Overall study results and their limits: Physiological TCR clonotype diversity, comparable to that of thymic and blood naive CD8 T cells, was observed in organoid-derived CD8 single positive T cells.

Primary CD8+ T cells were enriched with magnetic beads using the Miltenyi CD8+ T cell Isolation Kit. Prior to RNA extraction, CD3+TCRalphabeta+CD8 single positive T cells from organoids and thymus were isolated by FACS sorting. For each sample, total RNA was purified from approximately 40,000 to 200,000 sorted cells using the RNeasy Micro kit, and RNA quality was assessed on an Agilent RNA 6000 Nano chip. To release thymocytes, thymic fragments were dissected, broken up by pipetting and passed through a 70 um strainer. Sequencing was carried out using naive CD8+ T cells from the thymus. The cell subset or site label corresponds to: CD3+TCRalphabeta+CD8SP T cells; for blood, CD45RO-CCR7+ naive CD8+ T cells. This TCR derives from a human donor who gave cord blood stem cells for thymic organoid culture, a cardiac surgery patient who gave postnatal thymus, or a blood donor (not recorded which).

The DNA reads TGTGCCAGCAGTTTGGAGCGGGTGAGCTCCTACAATGAGCAGTTCTTC. This gives the protein CASSLERVSSYNEQFF. The rearrangement combines TRBV28 with TRBJ2-1; the D gene is possibly TRBD2, with 6 bases matching. The V end loses 3 bases and the J end loses 0 bases, and a stretch of 12 bases separates them. The CDR3 runs 16 amino acids, cysteine and phenylalanine included. The retained sequence is limited to the CDR3, 48 bases, with the frame set at the first base. CDR1 MDHEN and CDR2 SYDVKM are derived from the germline V gene.